This T cell receptor beta chain was retrieved from a study of identical twins (dated by TCRdb to between 2015 and 2016). Regarding the complete study: To test whether fetal clonotypes persist, this study deep-sequenced TCR alpha and beta repertoires from monozygotic twins, from unrelated adults of various ages, and from cord blood. To rule out contamination, the twin experiments were replicated at different times with different library preparation protocols. Study-level results and caveats: Because the same donors could not be followed over many years, the conclusions depended on cross-sectional statistical analysis. Invariant T cells such as MAIT and iNKT could partly confound zero-insertion analyses, though diverse VJ usage argued against this for most clonotypes. The excess sharing between twins in beta out-of-frame sequences was weaker because fewer shared sequences reduced the signal-to-noise ratio. Compared with coincidental sharing between unrelated individuals, out-of-frame TCR alpha sequences shared between twins showed an excess of sequences with low generation probability. Fewer insertions were carried by abundant cord blood beta clonotypes; a weaker similar trend was observed in young adult naive repertoires, while no such trend was observed in memory repertoires. Recombination models systematically underestimated out-of-frame TCR alpha sharing in monozygotic twins but agreed with sharing between unrelated individuals.

Every donor was a healthy Caucasian. Miltenyi CD45RO+ enrichment and human naive T-cell isolation kits were used to isolate memory (CD45RO+) and naive T cells from PBMC. The library was prepared using 5' RACE. The instrument given in TCRdb is Illumina HiSeq 2000. A universal primer binding site was introduced by template switching, and a unique molecular identifier was present in the final cDNA, enabling accurate counting of TCR cDNA molecules. First-strand cDNA for TCR alpha and beta chains was synthesized from specific primers in the conserved constant-segment region. To control for contamination, each cDNA library was double barcoded with a SMART-Mk sample barcode plus Illumina barcodes. TruSeq adapter sequences along with Illumina sample barcodes were introduced in two successive PCR steps. Sequencing of the TCR alpha and beta cDNA libraries was done on the Illumina HiSeq platform using custom primers. On the authors' methods: Unique molecular identifiers were extracted from raw reads with MiGEC, and CDR3 positions were determined with MiXCR. Recombination models were inferred per individual with the repgenHMM and IGoR tools using an EM algorithm. Shared clonotype analysis was performed with the tcR package in R, normalizing sharing by the product of cloneset sizes. Out-of-frame nonproductive sequences were analyzed to study raw recombination free of thymic and clonal selection effects. TCRdb passed the public sequencing reads through fastp at Q25 and MiXCR, retaining productive beta sequences. For every CDR3 protein sequence, its rows merge into one entry that carries the most common genes and DNA. The V and J calls and clone size are TCRdb's, not the authors'. Here the sample has more than 200,000 distinct CDR3 sequences; around 15% occur a single time. The ten largest make up under 9.5% of the sample.

This clonotype was seen a handful of times. Its recognized antigen is unknown. No base-level quality is on record; no much larger clone is a single base apart. The source of this sequence is a woman between 18 and 29 years old in good health. The sequenced sample consisted of memory (CD45RO+) T cells sorted from blood. The cell subset or site label here, explained by the study, means: CD45RO+ enriched T cells.

CDR3 loop: CASSATGTSGGGVAKNIQYF. In nucleotide form, the sequence is TGTGCCAGCAGCGCTACCGGGACTAGCGGAGGGGGGGTAGCCAAAAACATTCAGTACTTC. The chain employs TRBV2 and TRBJ2-4; 11 of the junction bases match TRBD2. The CDR3, from cysteine to phenylalanine, totals 20 residues. Only CDR3 DNA is held: 60 bases, read in frame from base 1. The germline V gene encodes CDR1 SNHLY and CDR2 FYNNEI. V and J are trimmed by 6 bases and 0 bases, and the gene matches miss 16 bases of the junction.